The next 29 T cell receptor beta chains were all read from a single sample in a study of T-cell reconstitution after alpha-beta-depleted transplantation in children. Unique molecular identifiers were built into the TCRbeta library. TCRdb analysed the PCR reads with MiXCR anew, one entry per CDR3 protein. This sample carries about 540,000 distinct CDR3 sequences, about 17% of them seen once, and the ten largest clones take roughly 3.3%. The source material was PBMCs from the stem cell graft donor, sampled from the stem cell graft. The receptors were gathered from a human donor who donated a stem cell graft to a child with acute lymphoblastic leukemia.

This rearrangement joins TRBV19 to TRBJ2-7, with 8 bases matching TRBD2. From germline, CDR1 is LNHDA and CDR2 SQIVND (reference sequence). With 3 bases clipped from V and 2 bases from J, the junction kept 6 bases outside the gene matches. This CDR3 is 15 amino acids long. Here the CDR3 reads CASSIVLAGAYEQYF. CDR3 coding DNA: TGTGCCAGTAGTATCGTCCTAGCGGGTGCCTACGAGCAGTACTTC.

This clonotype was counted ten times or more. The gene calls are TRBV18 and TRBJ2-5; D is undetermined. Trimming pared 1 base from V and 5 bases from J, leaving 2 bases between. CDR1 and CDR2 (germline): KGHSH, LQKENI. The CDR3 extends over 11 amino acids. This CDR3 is CASSPLETQYF. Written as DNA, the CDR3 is TGTGCCAGCTCACCACTGGAGACCCAGTACTTC.

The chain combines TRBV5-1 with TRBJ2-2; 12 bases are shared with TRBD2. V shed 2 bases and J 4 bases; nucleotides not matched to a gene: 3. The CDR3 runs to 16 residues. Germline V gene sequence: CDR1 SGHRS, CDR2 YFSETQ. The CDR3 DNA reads TGCGCCAGCAGCTTAAGACTAGCGGGAGCCACCGGGGAGCTGTTTTTT. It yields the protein CASSLRLAGATGELFF.

CDR3 sequence: CASSEEDPGTPTEQFF. The CDR3, as DNA: TGCGCCAGCAGTGAAGAAGACCCTGGGACTCCCACTGAGCAGTTCTTC. This chain joins TRBV10-2 and TRBJ2-1, with TRBD2 as a possible D gene (6 bases). This CDR3 comprises 16 residues. Per germline, CDR1 WSHSY and CDR2 SAAADI. Trimming removed 3 bases at V and 9 bases at J, with 21 bases between.

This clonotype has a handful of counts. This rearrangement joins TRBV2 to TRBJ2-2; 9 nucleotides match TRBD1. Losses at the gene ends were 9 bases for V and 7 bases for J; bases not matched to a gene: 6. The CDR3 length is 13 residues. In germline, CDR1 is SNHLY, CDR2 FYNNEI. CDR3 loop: CARQGAQSGELFF. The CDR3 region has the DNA TGTGCCAGACAGGGGGCGCAGAGCGGGGAGCTGTTTTTT.

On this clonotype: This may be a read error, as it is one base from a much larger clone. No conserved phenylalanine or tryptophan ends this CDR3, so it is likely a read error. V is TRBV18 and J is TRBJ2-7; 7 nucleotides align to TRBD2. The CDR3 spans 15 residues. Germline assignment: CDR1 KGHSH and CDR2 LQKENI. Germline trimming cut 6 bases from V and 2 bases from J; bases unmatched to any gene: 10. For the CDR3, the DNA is TGTGCCAGCTCGTCGCTCGGGGAGGGCCCCTACGAGCAGTACTTA. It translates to CASSSLGEGPYEQYL.

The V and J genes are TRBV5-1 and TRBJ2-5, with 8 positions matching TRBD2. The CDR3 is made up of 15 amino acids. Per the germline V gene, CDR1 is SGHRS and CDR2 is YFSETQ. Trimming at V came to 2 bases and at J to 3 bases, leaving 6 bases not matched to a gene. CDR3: CASSFSRGDEETQYF. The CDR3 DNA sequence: TGCGCCAGCAGCTTCTCGCGGGGGGATGAAGAGACCCAGTACTTC.

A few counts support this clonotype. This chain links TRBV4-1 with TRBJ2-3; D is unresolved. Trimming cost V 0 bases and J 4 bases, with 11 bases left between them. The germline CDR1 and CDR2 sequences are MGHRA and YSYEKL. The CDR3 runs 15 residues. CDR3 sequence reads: CASSQDQKYPDTQYF. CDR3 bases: TGCGCCAGCAGCCAAGATCAAAAATACCCAGATACGCAGTATTTT.

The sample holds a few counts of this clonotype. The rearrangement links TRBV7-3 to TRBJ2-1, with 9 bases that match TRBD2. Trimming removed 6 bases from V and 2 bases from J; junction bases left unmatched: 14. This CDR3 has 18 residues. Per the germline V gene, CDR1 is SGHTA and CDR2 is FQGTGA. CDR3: CASRSSSGKTGTYNEQFF. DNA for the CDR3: TGTGCCAGCAGATCATCTAGCGGGAAGACGGGCACCTACAATGAGCAGTTCTTC. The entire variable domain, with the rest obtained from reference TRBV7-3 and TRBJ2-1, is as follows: GAGVSQTPSNKVTEKGKYVELRCDPISGHTALYWYRQSLGQGPEFLIYFQGTGAADDSGLPNDRFFAVRPEGSVSTLKIQRTERGDSAVYLCASRSSSGKTGTYNEQFFGPGTRLTVL.

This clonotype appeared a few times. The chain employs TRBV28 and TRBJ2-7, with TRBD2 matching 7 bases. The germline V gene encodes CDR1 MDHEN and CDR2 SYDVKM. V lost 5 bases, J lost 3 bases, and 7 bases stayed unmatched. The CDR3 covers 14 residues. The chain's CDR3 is CASSPPGLVYEQYF. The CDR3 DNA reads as TGTGCCAGCAGTCCCCCCGGACTAGTCTACGAGCAGTACTTC.

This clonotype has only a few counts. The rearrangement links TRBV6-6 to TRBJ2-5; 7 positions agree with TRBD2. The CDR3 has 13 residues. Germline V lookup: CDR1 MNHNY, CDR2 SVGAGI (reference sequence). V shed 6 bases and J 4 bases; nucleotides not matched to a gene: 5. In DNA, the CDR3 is TGTGCCAGCAGGACGGGGGGTGGAGAGACCCAGTACTTC. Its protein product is CASRTGGGETQYF.

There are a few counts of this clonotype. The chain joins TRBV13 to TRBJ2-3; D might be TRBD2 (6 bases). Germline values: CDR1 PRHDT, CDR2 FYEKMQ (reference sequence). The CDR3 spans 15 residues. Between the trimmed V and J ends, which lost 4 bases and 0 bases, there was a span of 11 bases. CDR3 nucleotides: TGTGCCAGCAGCTCTCAAAGCGGGAGCACAGATACGCAGTATTTT. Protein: CASSSQSGSTDTQYF.

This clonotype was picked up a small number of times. CDR3 sequence (DNA): TGTGCCAGCAGCTTAGAGGGGGTGGCGGGAGACTACGAGCAGTACTTC. Protein sequence: CASSLEGVAGDYEQYF. The chain employs TRBV7-2 and TRBJ2-7; weak D call: TRBD2 (7 bases). The germline V and J ends were trimmed by 1 base and 3 bases, with 16 bases remaining between them. Looked up from germline, CDR1 is SGHTA and CDR2 is FQGNSA. The CDR3 covers 16 residues.

This CDR3 is CASSQDASGRAGETQYF. The CDR3 nucleotides are TGTGCCAGCAGCCAAGATGCTAGCGGGAGGGCGGGGGAGACCCAGTACTTC. V gene TRBV3-1 combines with J gene TRBJ2-5; 12 bases fit TRBD2. The CDR3 length is 17 residues. J lost 5 bases, V lost 0 bases, and 7 bases had no gene match. Germline assignment: CDR1 LGHDT and CDR2 YNNKEL (reference sequence).

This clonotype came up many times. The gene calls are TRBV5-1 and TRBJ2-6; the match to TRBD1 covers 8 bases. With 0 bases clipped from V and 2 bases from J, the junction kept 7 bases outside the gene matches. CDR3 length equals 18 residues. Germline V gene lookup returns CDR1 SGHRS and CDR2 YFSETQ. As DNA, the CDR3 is TGCGCCAGCAGCTTGGAGTCAGGGGGCCCCGCTGGGGCCAACGTCCTGACTTTC. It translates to CASSLESGGPAGANVLTF.

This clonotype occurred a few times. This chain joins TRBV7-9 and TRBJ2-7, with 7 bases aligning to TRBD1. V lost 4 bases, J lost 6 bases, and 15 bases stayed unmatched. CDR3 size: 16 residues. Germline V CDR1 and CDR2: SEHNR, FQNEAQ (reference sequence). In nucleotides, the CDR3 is TGTGCCAGCAGCTACTCCGGGACAGCACCTTCCCGCGAGCAGTACTTC. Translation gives CASSYSGTAPSREQYF.

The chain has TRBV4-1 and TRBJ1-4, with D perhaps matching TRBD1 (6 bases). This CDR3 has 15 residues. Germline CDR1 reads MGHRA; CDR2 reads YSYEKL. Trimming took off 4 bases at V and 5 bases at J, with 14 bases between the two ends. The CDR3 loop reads CASSPPGAGNEKLFF. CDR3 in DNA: TGCGCCAGCAGCCCACCGGGGGCGGGAAATGAAAAACTGTTTTTT.

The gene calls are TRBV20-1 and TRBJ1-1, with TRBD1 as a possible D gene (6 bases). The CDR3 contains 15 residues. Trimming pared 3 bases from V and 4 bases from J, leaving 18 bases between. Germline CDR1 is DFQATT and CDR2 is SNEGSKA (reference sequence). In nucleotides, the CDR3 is TGCAGTGCTAGCTGGGCCAGGGGAGGGGGCACTGAAGCTTTCTTT. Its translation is CSASWARGGGTEAFF.

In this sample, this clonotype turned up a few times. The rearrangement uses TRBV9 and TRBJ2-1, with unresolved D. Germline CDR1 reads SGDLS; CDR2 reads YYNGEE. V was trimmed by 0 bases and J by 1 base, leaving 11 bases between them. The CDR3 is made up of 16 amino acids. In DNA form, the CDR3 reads TGTGCCAGCAGCGTAGAACCCTTGGGGTCCTACAATGAGCAGTTCTTC. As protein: CASSVEPLGSYNEQFF.

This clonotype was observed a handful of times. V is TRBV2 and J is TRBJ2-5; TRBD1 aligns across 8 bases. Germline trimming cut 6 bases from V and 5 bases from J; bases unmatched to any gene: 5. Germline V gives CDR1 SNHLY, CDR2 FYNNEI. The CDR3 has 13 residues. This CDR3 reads CASRSRGQETQYF. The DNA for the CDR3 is TGTGCCAGCAGATCCAGGGGGCAGGAGACCCAGTACTTC.

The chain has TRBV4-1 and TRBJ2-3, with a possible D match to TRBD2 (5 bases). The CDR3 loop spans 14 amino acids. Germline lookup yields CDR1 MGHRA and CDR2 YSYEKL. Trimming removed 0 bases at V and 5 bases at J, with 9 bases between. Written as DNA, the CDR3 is TGCGCCAGCAGCCAAGATCGTGCGGGAGATACGCAGTATTTT. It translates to CASSQDRAGDTQYF.

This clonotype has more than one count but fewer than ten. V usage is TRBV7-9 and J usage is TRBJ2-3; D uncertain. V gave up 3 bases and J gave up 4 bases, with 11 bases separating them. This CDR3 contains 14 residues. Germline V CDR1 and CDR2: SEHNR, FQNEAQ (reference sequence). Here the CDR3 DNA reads TGTGCCAGCAGCTTTTCGCTCCTCCCAGATACGCAGTATTTT. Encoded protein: CASSFSLLPDTQYF.

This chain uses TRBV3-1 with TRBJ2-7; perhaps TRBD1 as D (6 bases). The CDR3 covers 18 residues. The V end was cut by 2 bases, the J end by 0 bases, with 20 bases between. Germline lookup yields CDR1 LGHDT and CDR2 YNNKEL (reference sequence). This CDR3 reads CASSQFGPFQGSSYEQYF. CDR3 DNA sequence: TGTGCCAGCAGCCAATTTGGCCCATTTCAGGGGAGCTCCTACGAGCAGTACTTC.

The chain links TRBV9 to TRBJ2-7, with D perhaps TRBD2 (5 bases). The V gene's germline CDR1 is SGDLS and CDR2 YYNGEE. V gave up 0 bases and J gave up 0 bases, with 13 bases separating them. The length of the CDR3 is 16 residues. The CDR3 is CASSVGVRSGSYEQYF. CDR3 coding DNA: TGTGCCAGCAGCGTAGGGGTTCGGAGCGGCTCCTACGAGCAGTACTTC.

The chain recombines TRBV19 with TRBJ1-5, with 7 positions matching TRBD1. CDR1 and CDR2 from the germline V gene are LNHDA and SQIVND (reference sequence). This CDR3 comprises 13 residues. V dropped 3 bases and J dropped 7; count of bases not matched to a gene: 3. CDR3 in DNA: TGTGCCAGTAGTATCCAGGGGGGGCAGCCCCAGCATTTT. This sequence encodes CASSIQGGQPQHF.

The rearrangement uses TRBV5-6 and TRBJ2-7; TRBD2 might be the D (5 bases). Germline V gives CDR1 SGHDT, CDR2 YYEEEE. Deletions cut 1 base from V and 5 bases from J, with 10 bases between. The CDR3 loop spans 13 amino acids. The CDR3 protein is CASSLWGVHEQYF. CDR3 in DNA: TGTGCCAGCAGCTTGTGGGGAGTACACGAGCAGTACTTC.

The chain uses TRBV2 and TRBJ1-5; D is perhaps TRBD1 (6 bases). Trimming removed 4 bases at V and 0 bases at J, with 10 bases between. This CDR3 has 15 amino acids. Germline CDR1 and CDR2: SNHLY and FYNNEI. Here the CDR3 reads CASSAGQLSNQPQHF. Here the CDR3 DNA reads TGTGCCAGCAGTGCGGGACAACTTAGCAATCAGCCCCAGCATTTT.

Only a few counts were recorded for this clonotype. CDR3 loop: CASSLGLASNYNEQFF. For the CDR3, the DNA is TGCGCCAGCAGCTTGGGATTAGCGTCCAACTACAATGAGCAGTTCTTC. The rearrangement joins TRBV5-1 to TRBJ2-1; TRBD2 is a possible D gene (5 bases). Germline values: CDR1 SGHRS, CDR2 YFSETQ. V lost 0 bases and J 3 bases, leaving 13 bases between the germline ends. This CDR3 comprises 16 residues.

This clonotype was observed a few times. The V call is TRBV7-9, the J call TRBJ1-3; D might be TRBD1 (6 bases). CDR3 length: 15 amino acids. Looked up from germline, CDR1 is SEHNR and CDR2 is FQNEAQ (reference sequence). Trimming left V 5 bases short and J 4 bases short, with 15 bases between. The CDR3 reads CASSTGTGSGNTIYF. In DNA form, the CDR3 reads TGTGCCAGCAGCACTGGTACAGGGAGCGGAAACACCATATATTTT.